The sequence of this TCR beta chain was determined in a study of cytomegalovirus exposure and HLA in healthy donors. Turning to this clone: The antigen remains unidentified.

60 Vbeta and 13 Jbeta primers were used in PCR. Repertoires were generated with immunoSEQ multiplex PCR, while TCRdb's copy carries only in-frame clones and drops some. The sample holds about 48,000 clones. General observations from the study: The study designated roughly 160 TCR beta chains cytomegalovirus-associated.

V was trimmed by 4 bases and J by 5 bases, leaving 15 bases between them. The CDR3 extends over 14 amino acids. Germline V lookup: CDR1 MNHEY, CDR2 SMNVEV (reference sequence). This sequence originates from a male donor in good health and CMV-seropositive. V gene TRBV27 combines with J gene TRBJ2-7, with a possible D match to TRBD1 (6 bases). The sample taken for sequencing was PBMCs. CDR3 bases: TGTGCCAGCAGTTCACAGGGAGTAGGAAACGAGCAGTACTTC. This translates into CASSSQGVGNEQYF.